This T cell receptor (beta chain) was sequenced in a study of blood T cell repertoires in COVID-19. The wider study: There were acute and convalescent COVID-19 samples, and they came from the United States, Italy and Spain. Sample material is recorded as cDNA or gDNA derived from T cells, B-cell-depleted T cells, or PBMCs.

The V and J ends lost 7 bases and 7 bases respectively, with 12 bases between them. Looked up from germline, CDR1 is KGHDR and CDR2 is SFDVKD. The CDR3 contains 12 residues. In the original workflow: Amplification of reference gene primers was used by the study to estimate nucleated cell counts. Method: immunoSEQ multiplex PCR; TCRdb's copy keeps in-frame clones and lacks some. V, J and clone size derive from that table, while D and trimming were established from the DNA sequence. The table lists about 17,000 clones, roughly 86% of them singletons, with over 4% in the top ten. The receptor was isolated from a human donor in a cohort sampled during active COVID-19. This chain joins TRBV24-1 and TRBJ2-5; weak D call: TRBD2 (6 bases). Sequencing input: peripheral blood. The CDR3 nucleotides read TGTGCCACCAGAGATGTCGGGGGGACCCAGTACTTC. It translates to CATRDVGGTQYF.